The 18 T cell receptor beta chains in this list originate from one sample, sequenced in a study of CD8+CD57+ T cells in acquired aplastic anemia listed by TCRdb under 2018. TCRdb names Illumina HiSeq 2000 as the instrument used. Genomic DNA was used as template for profiling of TCR beta VDJ combinations and CDR3 sequences. TCRdb reworked the public reads: Q25 trimming with fastp, MiXCR clone assembly, productive beta chains retained. Rows are unified per CDR3 protein, each entry keeping the most common DNA and genes. The sample contains about 120,000 distinct CDR3 sequences, 45% to 60% of them found a single time. In total, the top ten clones hold about 31% of the sample. Patients chosen for sequencing had shown expansion of CD8+CD57+ cells by flow cytometry. Sequenced input: sorted CD4+, CD8+, or CD8+CD57+ T cells (not recorded which) from PBMCs. These receptor sequences come from a human donor with aplastic anemia.

This sequence joins TRBV7-9 and TRBJ1-1, with D unresolved. Germline V gene data show CDR1 as SEHNR and CDR2 as FQNEAQ (reference sequence). The V end lost 1 base, the J end lost 5 bases, and 8 bases lay between the germline ends. The CDR3 spans 13 residues. CDR3 DNA: TGTGCCAGCAGCTTAGAAAGGAGAACTGAAGCTTTCTTT. Protein sequence: CASSLERRTEAFF. Together with reference TRBV7-9 and TRBJ1-1, the CDR3 gives the full variable domain: DTGVSQNPRHKITKRGQNVTFRCDPISEHNRLYWYRQTLGQGPEFLTYFQNEAQLEKSRLLSDRFSAERPKGSFSTLEIQRTEQGDSAMYLCASSLERRTEAFFGQGTRLTVV.

In this sample, this clonotype turned up a few times. The DNA of the CDR3 is TGTGCCAGCAGCTTAGGGTCAGGCCGCCGCGAGCAGTACTTC. It is translated as CASSLGSGRREQYF. V gene TRBV7-9 combines with J gene TRBJ2-7; D gene unclear. Germline V CDR1 and CDR2: SEHNR, FQNEAQ (reference sequence). This CDR3 has 14 residues. Trimming took off 1 base at V and 6 bases at J, with 13 bases between the two ends. Based on the CDR3 plus reference TRBV7-9 and TRBJ2-7, the full variable domain is DTGVSQNPRHKITKRGQNVTFRCDPISEHNRLYWYRQTLGQGPEFLTYFQNEAQLEKSRLLSDRFSAERPKGSFSTLEIQRTEQGDSAMYLCASSLGSGRREQYFGPGTRLTVT.

The V and J genes are TRBV19 and TRBJ2-3; TRBD2 matches at 12 bases. The CDR3 is made up of 15 amino acids. The trim removed 5 bases at V and 5 bases at J, leaving 5 bases unmatched. In germline, CDR1 is LNHDA, CDR2 SQIVND (reference sequence). The CDR3 loop reads CASSLLAGGKDTQYF. CDR3 nucleotide sequence: TGTGCCAGTAGTCTACTAGCGGGGGGTAAAGATACGCAGTATTTT. Drawing the rest from reference TRBV19 and TRBJ2-3, the complete variable domain is DGGITQSPKYLFRKEGQNVTLSCEQNLNHDAMYWYRQDPGQGLRLIYYSQIVNDFQKGDIAEGYSVSREKKESFPLTVTSAQKNPTAFYLCASSLLAGGKDTQYFGPGTRLTVL.

This clonotype was detected many times. The genes are TRBV5-6 and TRBJ1-2, with D perhaps TRBD1 (5 bases). V gave up 3 bases and J gave up 4 bases, with 13 bases separating them. CDR3 length: 14 residues. Germline CDR1 reads SGHDT; CDR2 reads YYEEEE. The DNA for the CDR3 is TGTGCCAGCAGCTCCGGGACGGCAATCTATGGCTACACCTTC. This encodes CASSSGTAIYGYTF. The whole variable domain, filled in from reference TRBV5-6 and TRBJ1-2, reads DAGVTQSPTHLIKTRGQQVTLRCSPKSGHDTVSWYQQALGQGPQFIFQYYEEEERQRGNFPDRFSGHQFPNYSSELNVNALLLGDSALYLCASSSGTAIYGYTFGSGTRLTVV.

The V gene is TRBV7-8, the J gene TRBJ2-3; D unresolved. The germline V gene encodes CDR1 SGHVS and CDR2 FQNEAQ. V lost 5 bases and J 4 bases, leaving 10 bases between the germline ends. The length of the CDR3 is 13 residues. The CDR3, as DNA: TGTGCCAGCAGCGAACCGTACCCAGATACGCAGTATTTT. As protein: CASSEPYPDTQYF.

This clonotype was detected many times. The V and J genes are TRBV29-1 and TRBJ1-2; tentatively, D is TRBD1 (5 bases). V was shortened by 4 bases and J by 8 bases, with 14 bases between the two germline ends. CDR3 length: 12 amino acids. The germline gives CDR1 SQVTM, CDR2 ANQGSEA. The CDR3 DNA follows: TGCAGCGTTGCGGGGGACGGTTACGGCTACACCTTC. As protein: CSVAGDGYGYTF.

V gene TRBV5-1 combines with J gene TRBJ2-1; D gene unclear. This CDR3 spans 14 amino acids. Deletions cut 4 bases from V and 2 bases from J, with 10 bases between. CDR1 is SGHRS, CDR2 YFSETQ, per germline. CDR3 sequence: CASSLSTAYNEQFF. Here the CDR3 DNA reads TGCGCCAGCAGCCTTTCGACTGCCTACAATGAGCAGTTCTTC.

Many counts were recorded for this clonotype. The chain joins TRBV7-2 to TRBJ1-4, with unresolved D. CDR3 length: 15 amino acids. Germline CDR1 is SGHTA and CDR2 is FQGNSA. Deletions cut 4 bases from V and 8 bases from J, with 17 bases between. CDR3 residues: CASSSSLLAGEKLFF. The CDR3 nucleotides read TGTGCCAGCAGCTCCTCTCTCTTGGCGGGGGAAAAACTGTTTTTT.

This clonotype was counted a single time. This chain links TRBV7-8 with TRBJ2-7; 12 nucleotides line up with TRBD1. J gave up 5 bases and V 6 bases, and 5 bases lay outside the gene matches. Germline loops: CDR1 SGHVS, CDR2 FQNEAQ. The CDR3 is 14 residues long. The CDR3: CASSGRDRGHEQYF. In nucleotides, the CDR3 is TGTGCCAGCAGTGGCCGGGACAGGGGGCACGAGCAGTACTTC.

The chain joins TRBV7-6 to TRBJ2-7; D is undetermined. CDR1 is SGHVS, CDR2 FNYEAQ, per germline. The CDR3 consists of 12 residues. Trimming removed 2 bases from V and 5 bases from J, with 7 bases in between. Here the CDR3 DNA reads TGTGCCAGCAGCTTAAGGCCACACGAGCAGTACTTC. Translating gives CASSLRPHEQYF.

This clonotype was detected a few times. With a much larger clone just one base away, this may be a read error. This chain uses TRBV11-1 with TRBJ1-6; 9 bases are a match to TRBD1. Germline CDR1 SGHAT, CDR2 FQDESV (reference sequence). There are 16 residues in the CDR3. Unmatched junction bases numbered 12, after V lost 5 bases and J lost 10 bases. Written as DNA, the CDR3 is TGTGCCAGCAGCGACCCGGGACAGGGTCAAGGCTCACCCCTCCACTTT. The encoded protein is CASSDPGQGQGSPLHF.

This clonotype was recorded a few times. This rearrangement joins TRBV7-4 to TRBJ2-2, with unresolved D. V was pared by 0 bases and J by 9 bases, with 2 bases between. This CDR3 spans 11 amino acids. Germline V gives CDR1 SGHVT, CDR2 SQSDAQ. The DNA for the CDR3 is TGTGCCAGCAGCTTAGCCCGGGAGCTGTTTTTT. This gives the protein CASSLARELFF.

This clonotype was recorded a few times. V is TRBV15 and J is TRBJ1-1; possibly TRBD1 for D (6 bases). Between the trimmed V and J ends, which lost 5 bases and 5 bases, there was a span of 21 bases. This CDR3 contains 16 residues. CDR1 is LNHNV, CDR2 YYDKDF, per germline (reference sequence). CDR3 region: CATSGSRGGGRTEAFF. The CDR3 coding sequence is TGTGCCACCAGCGGGAGCCGGGGAGGGGGGCGAACTGAAGCTTTCTTT. Supplemented by reference TRBV15 and TRBJ1-1, the full variable domain reads DAMVIQNPRYQVTQFGKPVTLSCSQTLNHNVMYWYQQKSSQAPKLLFHYYDKDFNNEADTPDNFQSRRPNTSFCFLDIRSPGLGDTAMYLCATSGSRGGGRTEAFFGQGTRLTVV.

This clonotype showed up many times. V usage is TRBV2 and J usage is TRBJ2-1; D call uncertain. Germline CDR1 SNHLY, CDR2 FYNNEI. V lost 5 bases and J lost 4, with 9 bases in between. The CDR3 is made up of 13 amino acids. CDR3 sequence (DNA): TGTGCCAGCAGTCAGACTGGGTACAATGAGCAGTTCTTC. Amino acids: CASSQTGYNEQFF.

The V and J genes are TRBV5-1 and TRBJ1-5, with D maybe TRBD1 (5 bases). CDR3 size: 16 residues. Germline CDR1 and CDR2: SGHRS and YFSETQ. Trimming left V 4 bases short and J 1 base short, with 15 bases between. The CDR3 DNA follows: TGCGCCAGCAGCCCTGGGACTTACCAAAGCAATCAGCCCCAGCATTTT. Its protein product is CASSPGTYQSNQPQHF.

The chain recombines TRBV20-1 with TRBJ1-2, with D perhaps TRBD1 (6 bases). Germline CDR1 and CDR2: DFQATT and SNEGSKA (reference sequence). Trimming stripped 0 bases from V and 6 bases from J, with 17 bases between. CDR3 length: 15 amino acids. The CDR3 DNA reads TGCAGTGCTAGAGATGACGGGACATGGGACCATGGCTACACCTTC. Translating gives CSARDDGTWDHGYTF.

The genes are TRBV7-3 and TRBJ2-7, with D perhaps assigned TRBD1 or TRBD2 (6 bases each). This CDR3 has 13 residues. Deletions cut 3 bases from V and 7 bases from J, with 13 bases between. From germline, CDR1 is SGHTA and CDR2 FQGTGA. Here the CDR3 DNA reads TGTGCCAGCAGCTTGGGGGCGGGAAGGGAGCAGTACTTC. Translation: CASSLGAGREQYF.

This chain connects TRBV4-1 to TRBJ2-7; a weak D match, TRBD1 (6 bases). Trimming removed 1 base from V and 3 bases from J, with 10 bases in between. Germline V gives CDR1 MGHRA, CDR2 YSYEKL. This CDR3 has 14 amino acids. CDR3 bases: TGCGCCAGCAGCCAAGTTTCGGACAGCTACGAGCAGTACTTC. Its translation: CASSQVSDSYEQYF.